Sequencing of this T cell receptor beta chain was carried out in a study of blood T cell repertoires in COVID-19. Study-wide background: Sources were T cells, B-cell-depleted T cells, or PBMCs; the material itself was cDNA or gDNA.

The protocol was immunoSEQ multiplex PCR, while the TCRdb copy is restricted to in-frame clones and leaves out a portion. The sample records under 300,000 clones, 88% being singletons. This receptor was identified in a woman aged 45 to 65 who had recovered from COVID-19. The specimen sequenced was PBMCs or T cells enriched from blood (not recorded which).

The CDR3 sequence is CASSLASSGNIQYF. The CDR3 DNA is TGCGCCAGCAGCTTGGCGAGTAGCGGGAACATTCAGTACTTC. The V gene is TRBV5-1, the J gene TRBJ2-4, with 7 bases matching TRBD2. There are 14 residues in the CDR3. V lost 0 bases, J lost 7 bases, and 4 bases stayed unmatched. Germline loops: CDR1 SGHRS, CDR2 YFSETQ.